The 30 T cell receptor beta chains reported below all come from one sample, sequenced in a study of T-cell reconstitution after alpha-beta-depleted transplantation in children. Unique molecular identifiers tagged the TCRbeta library. Via MiXCR, TCRdb re-called the PCR reads, giving one row per CDR3 protein. The data contain more than 550,000 distinct CDR3 sequences, approximately 10% of them singletons. The sample in question was PBMCs from the stem cell graft donor, obtained from the stem cell graft. The source of these receptors is a human donor who donated a stem cell graft to a child with acute myeloid leukemia.

The sample holds a few counts of this clonotype. The V and J genes are TRBV20-1 and TRBJ2-4; D unresolved. Germline CDR1 DFQATT, CDR2 SNEGSKA (reference sequence). This CDR3 is built from 14 residues. Trimming pared 5 bases from V and 1 base from J, leaving 12 bases between. The CDR3 region has the DNA TGCAGTGCTCCCTCCCTTGAGGCCAAAAACATTCAGTACTTC. Amino acid sequence: CSAPSLEAKNIQYF.

V gene TRBV20-1 combines with J gene TRBJ2-5, with 9 bases aligning to TRBD1. Germline assignment: CDR1 DFQATT and CDR2 SNEGSKA (reference sequence). The CDR3 consists of 14 residues. V dropped 6 bases and J dropped 5; count of bases not matched to a gene: 10. This chain's CDR3 is CSADYRGRGETQYF. DNA for the CDR3: TGCAGTGCGGACTACAGGGGGCGCGGGGAGACCCAGTACTTC.

This clonotype was picked up a small number of times. The rearrangement links TRBV10-2 to TRBJ1-1; 8 bases agree with TRBD1. Germline CDR1 is WSHSY and CDR2 is SAAADI. J gave up 5 bases and V 7 bases, and 9 bases lay outside the gene matches. This CDR3 is 14 amino acids long. The CDR3 sequence is CASIQTGGGTEAFF. As DNA, the CDR3 is TGCGCCAGCATCCAAACAGGGGGGGGGACTGAAGCTTTCTTT.

This clonotype has more than one count but fewer than ten. The chain links TRBV29-1 to TRBJ1-4, with TRBD1 matching 7 bases. Germline loops: CDR1 SQVTM, CDR2 ANQGSEA. J lost 7 bases, V lost 7 bases, and 12 bases had no gene match. This CDR3 comprises 14 residues. The CDR3, as DNA: TGCAGCGCACCCCCGGGACAGCGCCGTGAAAAACTGTTTTTT. It translates to CSAPPGQRREKLFF.

This clonotype came up a few times. V is TRBV4-2 and J is TRBJ2-1, with 16 bases lining up with TRBD2. Trimming removed 4 bases from V and 9 bases from J; junction bases left unmatched: 6. The germline gives CDR1 LGHNA, CDR2 YNFKEQ. The CDR3 is made up of 16 amino acids. The CDR3 DNA is TGTGCCAGCAGCCGGGGACTAGCGGGAGGGTATGGTGAGCAGTTCTTC. It specifies CASSRGLAGGYGEQFF.

This clonotype was detected many times. CDR3 amino acids: CATTTSGRYEQYF. DNA of the CDR3: TGTGCCACCACGACTAGCGGGAGGTACGAGCAGTACTTC. The chain links TRBV10-3 to TRBJ2-7; 13 bases line up with TRBD2. Per the germline V gene, CDR1 is ENHRY and CDR2 is SYGVKD. The trim removed 10 bases at V and 4 bases at J, leaving 4 bases unmatched. The CDR3 contains 13 residues.

V usage is TRBV7-2 and J usage is TRBJ2-5, with D perhaps assigned TRBD1 or TRBD2 (5 bases each). The CDR3 has 15 amino acids. Germline V lookup: CDR1 SGHTA, CDR2 FQGNSA. Trimming cost V 2 bases and J 7 bases, with 17 bases left between them. The CDR3 DNA reads as TGTGCCAGCAGCTTAAAGAGGGGCGACCGCGGGACCCAGTACTTC. Protein: CASSLKRGDRGTQYF.

This rearrangement joins TRBV4-3 to TRBJ2-7, with D possibly matching TRBD1 (6 bases). Trimming pared 1 base from V and 6 bases from J, leaving 16 bases between. This CDR3 is 15 amino acids long. Looked up from germline, CDR1 is LGHNA and CDR2 is YSLEER. For the CDR3, the DNA is TGCGCCAGCAGCCAAGGAAGGGACATAGGGGCCGAGCAGTACTTC. It translates to CASSQGRDIGAEQYF.

The J gene is TRBJ2-3, the V gene TRBV7-2, with 10 bases lining up with TRBD2. With V trimmed by 5 bases and J by 7 bases, 9 bases remained unmatched. CDR1 SGHTA and CDR2 FQGNSA come from the germline V gene. CDR3 length equals 15 residues. CDR3 in DNA: TGTGCCAGCAGCGTACTAGCGGGGCGGGCGAATACGCAGTATTTT. It encodes CASSVLAGRANTQYF.

This clonotype was picked up many times. The CDR3 spells CAGTPDGSYGYTF. CDR3 in DNA: TGTGCCGGCACCCCGGACGGATCCTATGGCTACACCTTC. The chain employs TRBV2 and TRBJ1-2; D gene unclear. CDR1 SNHLY and CDR2 FYNNEI come from the germline V gene. V lost 11 bases to trimming and J lost 4 bases, with 17 bases between them. The CDR3 totals 13 residues.

The gene calls are TRBV7-2 and TRBJ1-2; maybe TRBD1 (6 bases). The germline CDR1 and CDR2 sequences are SGHTA and FQGNSA. The V end lost 4 bases, the J end lost 8 bases, and 17 bases lay between the germline ends. The CDR3 consists of 14 residues. The CDR3 loop is CASSSPTGMRGYTF. Written as DNA, the CDR3 is TGTGCCAGCAGCTCTCCCACAGGGATGAGGGGCTACACCTTC.

This chain connects TRBV7-8 to TRBJ2-7; D is uncertain. Trimming shortened V by 4 bases and J by 4 bases, and 11 bases separated the two germline ends. CDR3 size: 13 residues. Germline V gives CDR1 SGHVS, CDR2 FQNEAQ. The CDR3 DNA is TGTGCCAGCAGCTCAGATCGGCTTTACGAGCAGTACTTC. This codes for CASSSDRLYEQYF.

The chain joins TRBV16 to TRBJ2-1; D is undetermined. Trimming removed 0 bases from V and 5 bases from J, with 23 bases in between. Germline V lookup: CDR1 KGHSY, CDR2 FQNENV. The CDR3 sequence is 19 residues long. In DNA form, the CDR3 reads TGTGCCAGCAGCCAATCGCTGGGTGGGCTGCTTGGGTTGAACAATGAGCAGTTCTTC. This codes for CASSQSLGGLLGLNNEQFF.

This clonotype was observed at least ten times. The chain has TRBV24-1 and TRBJ2-2; TRBD1 matches 10 bases. The CDR3 length is 16 residues. Germline assignment: CDR1 KGHDR and CDR2 SFDVKD. V trimming: 3 bases; J trimming: 6 bases; junction bases outside the gene matches: 6. As DNA, the CDR3 is TGTGCCACCAGTGATGCCCCCGGGACAGGGGCCGGGGAGCTGTTTTTT. Translating gives CATSDAPGTGAGELFF.

The chain employs TRBV14 and TRBJ2-7; the D is unclear. V was shortened by 3 bases and J by 5 bases, with 14 bases between the two germline ends. The germline CDR1 and CDR2 sequences are SGHDN and FVKESK. The CDR3 consists of 14 residues. The CDR3 is CASSHQPLDHEQYF. CDR3 bases: TGTGCCAGCAGCCATCAGCCCCTCGATCACGAGCAGTACTTC.

The rearrangement joins TRBV18 to TRBJ2-3; D is tentatively TRBD1 or TRBD2 (5 bases each). Germline V lookup: CDR1 KGHSH, CDR2 LQKENI. The CDR3 sequence is 15 residues long. V was pared by 1 base and J by 6 bases, with 14 bases between. CDR3 residues: CASSPRGSEGDTQYF. In DNA form, the CDR3 reads TGTGCCAGCTCACCACGTGGGAGCGAGGGGGATACGCAGTATTTT.

In its sample, this clonotype was seen a few times. The chain recombines TRBV20-1 with TRBJ2-7; D unresolved. Germline V gives CDR1 DFQATT, CDR2 SNEGSKA (reference sequence). V was pared by 3 bases and J by 1 base, with 13 bases between. The CDR3 contains 14 residues. The CDR3 sequence is CSASDSARSYEQYF. CDR3 nucleotide sequence: TGCAGTGCTAGTGATTCCGCCCGATCCTACGAGCAGTACTTC.

This clonotype was found many times. The DNA of the CDR3 is TGTGCCAGCAGAGACCCCGCCGGCAACACTGAAGCTTTCTTT. Protein sequence: CASRDPAGNTEAFF. The rearrangement joins TRBV6-1 to TRBJ1-1; D unresolved. The CDR3 covers 14 residues. V lost 6 bases and J 2 bases, leaving 13 bases between the germline ends. The germline gives CDR1 MNHNS, CDR2 SASEGT.

This clonotype was counted at least ten times. The genes are TRBV7-6 and TRBJ2-5, with D hard to call. This CDR3 is 14 amino acids long. Germline CDR1 and CDR2: SGHVS and FNYEAQ. The V end was cut by 4 bases, the J end by 5 bases, with 14 bases between. The CDR3 bases are TGTGCCAGCAGCTCGACCGGACCTGGGGAGACCCAGTACTTC. This gives the protein CASSSTGPGETQYF.

This clonotype was recorded at least ten times. The rearrangement links TRBV29-1 to TRBJ2-5; D possibly corresponds to TRBD2 (6 bases). Germline V gene lookup returns CDR1 SQVTM and CDR2 ANQGSEA. This CDR3 is 15 amino acids long. V was trimmed by 4 bases and J by 2 bases, leaving 17 bases between them. This CDR3 reads CSVASEGRGQETQYF. In DNA form, the CDR3 reads TGCAGCGTTGCCAGCGAGGGACGGGGGCAAGAGACCCAGTACTTC.

This clonotype occurred many times. The DNA for the CDR3 is TGTGCCACCAGTGATTTACAATCCAGCGGACTCAATGAGCAGTTCTTC. Its translation is CATSDLQSSGLNEQFF. The rearrangement joins TRBV24-1 to TRBJ2-1; perhaps TRBD2 as D (5 bases). The germline gives CDR1 KGHDR, CDR2 SFDVKD. V was trimmed by 1 base and J by 6 bases, leaving 15 bases between them. CDR3 length: 16 residues.

This chain uses TRBV4-3 with TRBJ2-7; 12 bases fit TRBD2. After removal of 0 bases from V and 6 bases from J, the junction contained 6 bases not matched to a gene. The CDR3 contains 16 residues. Germline CDR1 is LGHNA and CDR2 is YSLEER. The CDR3 DNA reads as TGCGCCAGCAGCCAAGATTCACTAGCGGGAGGAACCGAGCAGTACTTC. As protein: CASSQDSLAGGTEQYF.

Points on this clonotype: A much larger clone differs from this one at a single base, so this may be a read error. The rearrangement uses TRBV9 and TRBJ2-1, with D perhaps TRBD1 (5 bases). CDR1 and CDR2 (germline): SGDLS, YYNGEE. This CDR3 contains 16 residues. CDR3 protein: CACSVGVIISYNEQFF. The CDR3 DNA is TGTGCCTGCAGCGTAGGGGTGATAATCTCCTACAATGAGCAGTTCTTC.

This clonotype was recorded a few times. V usage is TRBV10-3 and J usage is TRBJ2-7, with D perhaps matching TRBD2 (6 bases). The CDR3 runs 18 residues. Germline V gene lookup returns CDR1 ENHRY and CDR2 SYGVKD. V lost 11 bases to trimming and J lost 0 bases, with 29 bases between them. This CDR3 reads CAGRLTGSFNVLSYEQYF. The CDR3 region has the DNA TGTGCCGGGAGGCTCACTGGCTCATTTAACGTTCTCTCCTACGAGCAGTACTTC.

This clonotype has just one count. A read error is possible here, since a much larger clone lies one base away. The chain joins TRBV6-1 to TRBJ2-2; 8 nucleotides agree with TRBD1. CDR1 and CDR2 (germline): MNHNS, SASEGT. The CDR3 has 15 residues. The chain's CDR3 is CASSESRGHGGELYF. The DNA of the CDR3 is TGTGCCAGCAGTGAGAGCAGGGGGCATGGCGGGGAGCTGTATTTT.

This clonotype has at least ten counts. The CDR3 loop is CASSFREANYEQYF. CDR3 sequence (DNA): TGTGCCAGCAGCTTTCGGGAGGCGAACTACGAGCAGTACTTC. This chain connects TRBV7-6 to TRBJ2-7; TRBD2 aligns across 7 bases. V lost 3 bases and J lost 3; bases outside the gene matches: 5. The germline V gene has CDR1 SGHVS and CDR2 FNYEAQ. The CDR3 contains 14 residues.

The chain uses TRBV5-1 and TRBJ2-5, with D possibly matching TRBD1 (5 bases). CDR3 length: 14 amino acids. CDR1 and CDR2 (germline): SGHRS, YFSETQ. Trimming shortened V by 0 bases and J by 0 bases, and 6 bases separated the two germline ends. DNA of the CDR3: TGCGCCAGCAGCTTGGAGGGGCACCAAGAGACCCAGTACTTC. Its protein is CASSLEGHQETQYF. The entire variable domain, with the rest obtained from reference TRBV5-1 and TRBJ2-5, is as follows: KAGVTQTPRYLIKTRGQQVTLSCSPISGHRSVSWYQQTPGQGLQFLFEYFSETQRNKGNFPGRFSGRQFSNSRSEMNVSTLELGDSALYLCASSLEGHQETQYFGPGTRLLVL.

The chain joins TRBV30 to TRBJ2-3, with TRBD2 identical over 16 bases. V lost 3 bases, J lost 4 bases, and 19 bases stayed unmatched. The CDR3 spans 21 residues. The germline V gene encodes CDR1 GTSNPN and CDR2 SVGIG (reference sequence). The CDR3 sequence is CAWSSLPGLAGGLLRADTQYF. Here the CDR3 DNA reads TGTGCCTGGAGCTCTCTCCCGGGACTAGCGGGAGGGCTATTGAGGGCAGATACGCAGTATTTT.

J is TRBJ2-5 and V is TRBV20-1; D is ambiguous. The germline V and J ends were trimmed by 1 base and 1 base, with 7 bases remaining between them. The CDR3 is 13 amino acids. CDR1 DFQATT and CDR2 SNEGSKA come from the germline V gene (reference sequence). CDR3 region: CSARVASQETQYF. The CDR3 DNA reads TGCAGTGCTAGAGTAGCCAGCCAAGAGACCCAGTACTTC.

This clonotype has only a few counts. This chain connects TRBV29-1 to TRBJ2-2; a weak D match, TRBD1 (6 bases). This CDR3 contains 14 residues. Germline-derived CDR1 and CDR2 are SQVTM and ANQGSEA. V lost 2 bases to trimming and J lost 4 bases, with 11 bases between them. The CDR3: CSVERQATTGELFF. The CDR3 nucleotides are TGCAGCGTTGAACGACAGGCCACCACCGGGGAGCTGTTTTTT.